These 32 T cell receptor beta chains share one sample of origin, sequenced in a study of early T cells in non-severe SARS-CoV-2 infection. TCRdb recomputed calls from the 5' RACE reads with MiXCR, one row per CDR3 protein. Seen here are approximately 70,000 distinct CDR3 sequences, over 10% observed once, and the top ten hold less than 3%. The starting material was whole blood, obtained at baseline. These receptors originate from an adult who was a healthcare worker with PCR-confirmed SARS-CoV-2 infection or an uninfected control (not recorded which).

The chain joins TRBV5-5 to TRBJ2-7, with no clear D. Germline V gene lookup returns CDR1 SGHKS and CDR2 YYEKEE (reference sequence). V was shortened by 4 bases and J by 4 bases, with 15 bases between the two germline ends. The length of the CDR3 is 14 residues. CDR3 coding DNA: TGTGCCAGCAGCCGAGGTCCTTTTGCGTACGAGCAGTACTTC. Protein sequence: CASSRGPFAYEQYF. The full variable domain, its missing parts supplied by reference TRBV5-5 and TRBJ2-7, is DAGVTQSPTHLIKTRGQQVTLRCSPISGHKSVSWYQQVLGQGPQFIFQYYEKEERGRGNFPDRFSARQFPNYSSELNVNALLLGDSALYLCASSRGPFAYEQYFGPGTRLTVT.

This clonotype was counted ten times or more. The V gene is TRBV28, the J gene TRBJ1-5; 8 nucleotides line up with TRBD1. V dropped 6 bases and J dropped 11; count of bases not matched to a gene: 3. The CDR3 runs to 11 residues. CDR1 and CDR2 (germline): MDHEN, SYDVKM. CDR3 sequence (DNA): TGTGCCAGCAGCCTGACAGGGGCCCAGCATTTT. This encodes CASSLTGAQHF.

This clonotype was observed at least ten times. The gene calls are TRBV29-1 and TRBJ1-4; no definite D call. V dropped 4 bases and J dropped 4 bases, with 13 bases sitting between them. Germline V gives CDR1 SQVTM, CDR2 ANQGSEA. This CDR3 spans 14 amino acids. The CDR3 here is CSVGGGRGNEKLFF. The CDR3 nucleotides read TGCAGCGTTGGTGGAGGGCGGGGTAATGAAAAACTGTTTTTT. The full variable domain, completed using reference TRBV29-1 and TRBJ1-4, is SAVISQKPSRDICQRGTSLTIQCQVDSQVTMMFWYRQQPGQSLTLIATANQGSEATYESGFVIDKFPISRPNLTFSTLTVSNMSPEDSSIYLCSVGGGRGNEKLFFGSGTQLSVL.

In this sample, this clonotype turned up many times. The V gene is TRBV9, the J gene TRBJ1-2; no reliable D call. CDR3 length: 14 amino acids. Germline values: CDR1 SGDLS, CDR2 YYNGEE. V lost 4 bases to trimming and J lost 8 bases, with 18 bases between them. The CDR3 reads CASSMDLRRGGYTF. The CDR3 region has the DNA TGTGCCAGCAGCATGGACCTCCGAAGAGGAGGCTACACCTTC.

The rearrangement links TRBV2 to TRBJ2-1, with TRBD2 matching 16 bases. V was pared by 2 bases and J by 12 bases, with 4 bases of the junction left unmatched. From germline, CDR1 is SNHLY and CDR2 FYNNEI. This CDR3 contains 15 residues. CDR3 sequence: CASSETGLAGGLQFF. The CDR3 region has the DNA TGTGCCAGCAGTGAAACGGGACTAGCGGGGGGGTTGCAGTTCTTC. Full variable domain (missing parts from reference TRBV2 and TRBJ2-1): EPEVTQTPSHQVTQMGQEVILRCVPISNHLYFYWYRQILGQKVEFLVSFYNNEISEKSEIFDDQFSVERPDGSNFTLKIRSTKLEDSAMYFCASSETGLAGGLQFFGPGTRLTVL.

This clonotype was seen repeatedly, ten times or more. This chain joins TRBV4-1 and TRBJ1-2; no clear D. The CDR3 has 17 residues. V shed 0 bases and J shed 0 bases, with 14 bases lying between them. Germline CDR1 and CDR2: MGHRA and YSYEKL. The CDR3 DNA reads TGCGCCAGCAGCCAAGACTTAAGTGGCGGGACTAACTATGGCTACACCTTC. Protein sequence: CASSQDLSGGTNYGYTF.

J is TRBJ1-2 and V is TRBV20-1; D uncertain. Germline CDR1 DFQATT, CDR2 SNEGSKA (reference sequence). Between the trimmed V and J ends, which lost 1 base and 1 base, there was a span of 10 bases. This CDR3 is 14 amino acids long. CDR3 DNA: TGCAGTGCTAGAGGGGTCCGGGGTAACTATGGCTACACCTTC. Its translation is CSARGVRGNYGYTF.

This clonotype was seen repeatedly, ten times or more. The chain uses TRBV20-1 and TRBJ2-2, with unresolved D. The CDR3 spans 13 residues. V was clipped by 0 bases and J by 5 bases, with 7 bases between them. Germline lookup yields CDR1 DFQATT and CDR2 SNEGSKA (reference sequence). The CDR3 DNA sequence: TGCAGTGCTAGAGATTGGGTTACCGGGGAGCTGTTTTTT. As protein: CSARDWVTGELFF.

The J gene is TRBJ2-3, the V gene TRBV28, with D unclear. The CDR3 covers 15 residues. Germline V CDR1 and CDR2: MDHEN, SYDVKM. Trimming took 3 bases from V and 6 from J, leaving 16 bases between them. The DNA for the CDR3 is TGTGCCAGCAGTTTGGGCCAGACTTACACGGATACGCAGTATTTT. Amino acid sequence: CASSLGQTYTDTQYF.

The V gene is TRBV20-1, the J gene TRBJ2-1, with 13 bases lining up with TRBD2. After removal of 4 bases from V and 0 bases from J, the junction contained 6 bases not matched to a gene. The CDR3 length is 17 residues. Germline CDR1 is DFQATT and CDR2 is SNEGSKA (reference sequence). The CDR3 nucleotides read TGCAGTGCTAAGACTAGCGGGGGGACAAGCTCCTACAATGAGCAGTTCTTC. It yields the protein CSAKTSGGTSSYNEQFF.

The J gene is TRBJ2-3, the V gene TRBV20-1; unclear D gene. The CDR3 spans 15 residues. Germline V gene data show CDR1 as DFQATT and CDR2 as SNEGSKA (reference sequence). V was shortened by 8 bases and J by 0 bases, with 18 bases between the two germline ends. The CDR3 DNA follows: TGCAGTCTTATTTCGTTTGGTAGGAGCACAGATACGCAGTATTTT. This sequence encodes CSLISFGRSTDTQYF.

This clonotype has just a few counts. The chain combines TRBV12-3 or TRBV12-4 with TRBJ2-5, with 9 bases that match TRBD1. This CDR3 is built from 15 residues. After removal of 4 bases from V and 3 bases from J, the junction contained 6 bases not matched to a gene. CDR3 loop: CASSSRDRAEETQYF. The CDR3 DNA follows: TGTGCCAGCAGTTCTCGGGACAGGGCGGAAGAGACCCAGTACTTC.

In its sample, this clonotype was seen a few times. This rearrangement joins TRBV6-1 to TRBJ1-5; TRBD1 matches 9 bases. This CDR3 has 15 residues. Trimming removed 6 bases from V and 4 bases from J; junction bases left unmatched: 7. The germline V gene has CDR1 MNHNS and CDR2 SASEGT. In DNA, the CDR3 is TGTGCCAGCAGCCCAGGTGGGACAGGGAATCAGCCCCAGCATTTT. Protein: CASSPGGTGNQPQHF.

The CDR3 here is CASSVDGRGLRELFF. The CDR3 bases are TGTGCCAGCAGCGTAGATGGCCGCGGGTTACGGGAGCTGTTTTTT. The genes are TRBV9 and TRBJ2-2; a possible D gene is TRBD2 (5 bases). Trimming took 0 bases from V and 9 from J, leaving 15 bases between them. This CDR3 comprises 15 residues. Germline V gene data show CDR1 as SGDLS and CDR2 as YYNGEE.

This clonotype was detected only a few times. The gene calls are TRBV5-5 and TRBJ2-7; a weak D match, TRBD1 (6 bases). This CDR3 is built from 16 residues. Germline CDR1 and CDR2: SGHKS and YYEKEE (reference sequence). V was shortened by 1 base and J by 2 bases, with 16 bases between the two germline ends. The CDR3, as DNA: TGTGCCAGCAGCTTGTTAGACAGGCAACCGACCTACGAGCAGTACTTC. Its protein is CASSLLDRQPTYEQYF.

Many counts were recorded for this clonotype. The chain combines TRBV29-1 with TRBJ2-5; D is possibly TRBD2 (7 bases). Trimming pared 4 bases from V and 3 bases from J, leaving 24 bases between. The CDR3 loop spans 17 amino acids. Looked up from germline, CDR1 is SQVTM and CDR2 is ANQGSEA. The CDR3 nucleotides are TGCAGCGTTGGCCTTTGGCGGGGGCCAACGGCGGAAGAGACCCAGTACTTC. This encodes CSVGLWRGPTAEETQYF.

V is TRBV5-4 and J is TRBJ2-3; 9 bases align to TRBD2. The CDR3 has 16 residues. Germline V gene data show CDR1 as SGHNT and CDR2 as YYREEE (reference sequence). V lost 3 bases and J lost 5; bases outside the gene matches: 10. CDR3 bases: TGTGCCAGCAGCTCCCCGGGGCGGGGGGGCCTAGATACGCAGTATTTT. Its protein product is CASSSPGRGGLDTQYF.

This clonotype was seen a handful of times. The genes are TRBV6-5 and TRBJ2-7; tentatively, D is TRBD2 (5 bases). The CDR3 totals 16 residues. Germline values: CDR1 MNHEY, CDR2 SVGAGI. The V end lost 0 bases, the J end lost 2 bases, and 14 bases lay between the germline ends. The CDR3 region is CASSYSIRVGAYEQYF. The CDR3 region has the DNA TGTGCCAGCAGTTACTCGATTCGTGTCGGGGCCTACGAGCAGTACTTC.

This clonotype occurred a few times. V gene TRBV28 combines with J gene TRBJ2-5, with D maybe TRBD2 (6 bases). This CDR3 region has 11 residues. The V gene lost 11 bases and the J gene lost 9 bases, with 16 bases spanning the gap. CDR1 is MDHEN and CDR2 is SYDVKM in the germline V gene. CDR3 protein: CAPPGPGAQYF. The CDR3 coding sequence is TGTGCCCCACCGGGCCCGGGGGCCCAGTACTTC. Using reference TRBV28 and TRBJ2-5 for the parts outside the CDR3, the full variable domain is DVKVTQSSRYLVKRTGEKVFLECVQDMDHENMFWYRQDPGLGLRLIYFSYDVKMKEKGDIPEGYSVSREKKERFSLILESASTNQTSMYLCAPPGPGAQYFGPGTRLLVL.

The V call is TRBV7-6, the J call TRBJ2-5; D unresolved. This CDR3 region has 13 residues. Trimming pared 4 bases from V and 0 bases from J, leaving 6 bases between. Per germline, CDR1 SGHVS and CDR2 FNYEAQ. The CDR3 here is CASSYNNQETQYF. In DNA form, the CDR3 reads TGTGCCAGCAGCTACAACAACCAAGAGACCCAGTACTTC.

J is TRBJ1-5 and V is TRBV7-6; D is uncertain. Germline-derived CDR1 and CDR2 are SGHVS and FNYEAQ. This CDR3 spans 13 amino acids. Between the trimmed V and J ends, which lost 4 bases and 4 bases, there was a span of 8 bases. In DNA form, the CDR3 reads TGTGCCAGCAGCTCGTTCATTAATCAGCCCCAGCATTTT. Protein: CASSSFINQPQHF.

The table lists this clonotype with many counts. The chain is built from TRBV20-1 and TRBJ1-2; D possibly corresponds to TRBD1 (5 bases). Trimming removed 1 base from V and 12 bases from J, with 21 bases in between. In germline, CDR1 is DFQATT, CDR2 SNEGSKA (reference sequence). The CDR3 is 14 residues long. This chain's CDR3 is CSARGGGPGAPHTF. The CDR3 region has the DNA TGCAGTGCTAGAGGGGGCGGCCCGGGAGCCCCCCACACCTTC.

The V call is TRBV11-3, the J call TRBJ2-3; 7 bases match TRBD1. The ends lost 5 bases at V and 2 bases at J; junction bases unmatched: 4. The CDR3 extends over 14 amino acids. Germline assignment: CDR1 SGHNT and CDR2 YENEEA. DNA for the CDR3: TGTGCCAGCAGCCACAGGGGAAACACAGATACGCAGTATTTT. Translated, it gives CASSHRGNTDTQYF. Looking up the rest from reference TRBV11-3 and TRBJ2-3 gives the full variable domain: EAGVVQSPRYKIIEKKQPVAFWCNPISGHNTLYWYLQNLGQGPELLIRYENEEAVDDSQLPKDRFSAERLKGVDSTLKIQPAELGDSAVYLCASSHRGNTDTQYFGPGTRLTVL.

At least ten counts were recorded for this clonotype. V is TRBV11-2 and J is TRBJ2-7, with 8 positions matching TRBD1. With 5 bases clipped from V and 6 bases from J, the junction kept 6 bases outside the gene matches. The CDR3 has 13 residues. The V gene's germline CDR1 is SGHAT and CDR2 FQNNGV. The DNA for the CDR3 is TGTGCCAGCAGCCCTGACAGGGGAGGCGAGCAGTACTTC. Protein product: CASSPDRGGEQYF.

A few counts support this clonotype. The V call is TRBV18, the J call TRBJ1-2; TRBD1 might be the D (6 bases). V lost 3 bases to trimming and J lost 3 bases, with 29 bases between them. CDR3 length: 20 residues. In germline, CDR1 is KGHSH, CDR2 LQKENI. The CDR3 DNA sequence: TGTGCCAGCTCACCGCCTCGGTCATGGGGGGCGCGCGCTTTGGACTATGGCTACACCTTC. Translation: CASSPPRSWGARALDYGYTF.

A few counts support this clonotype. This sequence joins TRBV20-1 and TRBJ2-3; the match to TRBD2 covers 7 bases. With 1 base clipped from V and 2 bases from J, the junction kept 15 bases outside the gene matches. From germline, CDR1 is DFQATT and CDR2 SNEGSKA (reference sequence). The CDR3 is made up of 18 amino acids. The CDR3 protein is CSARAPRGTRGFTDTQYF. For the CDR3, the DNA is TGCAGTGCTAGAGCCCCCCGGGGGACGCGGGGGTTCACAGATACGCAGTATTTT.

The CDR3 sequence is CSVLRTGGEKLFF. CDR3 DNA: TGCAGCGTTTTACGGACAGGGGGGGAAAAACTGTTTTTT. J is TRBJ1-4 and V is TRBV29-1; 10 bases are shared with TRBD1. This CDR3 contains 13 residues. Germline V lookup: CDR1 SQVTM, CDR2 ANQGSEA. Trimming took 5 bases from V and 8 from J; bases not matched to a gene: 5.

This clonotype was recorded many times. This chain connects TRBV5-4 to TRBJ2-5; D perhaps matches TRBD2 (5 bases). Per germline, CDR1 SGHNT and CDR2 YYREEE (reference sequence). The CDR3 is 13 residues long. The V end lost 1 base, the J end lost 5 bases, and 9 bases lay between the germline ends. In nucleotides, the CDR3 is TGTGCCAGCAGCTTGCCCGGCGGGGAGACCCAGTACTTC. Translated, it gives CASSLPGGETQYF.

The chain employs TRBV7-9 and TRBJ2-5, with 7 bases matching TRBD2. Germline V gene sequence: CDR1 SEHNR, CDR2 FQNEAQ (reference sequence). CDR3 length equals 14 residues. Unmatched junction bases numbered 9, after V lost 7 bases and J lost 4 bases. DNA of the CDR3: TGTGCCAGCACCCCCGATGGGGGGGGAGAGACCCAGTACTTC. Translated: CASTPDGGGETQYF.

This clonotype was detected only a few times. V and J are TRBV13 and TRBJ2-3; 14 nucleotides line up with TRBD2. Unmatched junction bases numbered 18, after V lost 5 bases and J lost 5 bases. The CDR3 has 20 amino acids. Germline V CDR1 and CDR2: PRHDT, FYEKMQ (reference sequence). The CDR3 sequence is CASSRKPTSGGGVVGDTQYF. The CDR3 region has the DNA TGTGCCAGCAGCCGGAAGCCGACTAGCGGGGGGGGCGTGGTTGGAGATACGCAGTATTTT.

This clonotype was seen a few times. The V call is TRBV12-3 or TRBV12-4, the J call TRBJ2-1; no clear D gene. V was shortened by 5 bases and J by 6 bases, with 17 bases between the two germline ends. The CDR3 is made up of 15 amino acids. The CDR3 coding sequence is TGTGCCAGCAGTCTTGCATTGGGCTGGGGCAATGAGCAGTTCTTC. Protein product: CASSLALGWGNEQFF.

The chain combines TRBV5-1 with TRBJ2-1; TRBD1 aligns across 7 bases. The V and J ends lost 4 bases and 4 bases, in that order; junction bases with no gene match: 11. Germline values: CDR1 SGHRS, CDR2 YFSETQ. This CDR3 contains 16 residues. In DNA, the CDR3 is TGCGCCAGCAGCGTGGTGTCCGGGACAGCATACAATGAGCAGTTCTTC. This encodes CASSVVSGTAYNEQFF.